The T cell receptor beta chain under discussion was sequenced for a study of PD-1 blockade in classical Hodgkin lymphoma. Sequencing was performed with immunoSEQ multiplex PCR; in TCRdb, only in-frame clones are kept and a portion is missing. The sample holds tens of thousands of clones, just over 90% seen once. The time point denotes: cycle 4 day 1 (C4D1), after five to seven weeks of nivolumab. Relapse was seen in all patients after autologous stem cell transplantation, and brentuximab vedotin exposure was variable. Reported best responses ranged across complete response, partial response or progressive disease. Germline values: CDR1 MNHNY, CDR2 SVGAGI (reference sequence). Trimming shortened V by 0 bases and J by 1 base, and 9 bases separated the two germline ends. CDR3 length equals 15 residues.

This TCR came from a human donor with classical Hodgkin lymphoma. This chain uses TRBV6-6 with TRBJ1-1; no reliable D call. The sample was peripheral blood mononuclear cells (PBMCs), taken before the fourth cycle of nivolumab. CDR3 nucleotides: TGTGCCAGCAGTTACTCGACGGCAGGGAACACTGAAGCTTTCTTT. It specifies CASSYSTAGNTEAFF.